This TCR beta chain is from a study of blood T cell repertoires in COVID-19. Study-wide context: Italy, Spain and the United States were the sources of the convalescent and acute COVID-19 samples. Nucleic acid was either cDNA or gDNA, and it came from T cells, B-cell-depleted T cells, or PBMCs.

V gave up 6 bases and J gave up 5 bases; unmatched junction bases: 16. CDR1 LGHDT and CDR2 YNNKEL come from the germline V gene (reference sequence). The CDR3 has 18 residues. Original handling: Estimation of nucleated cell counts was performed using reference gene primer amplification. Sequencing was performed with immunoSEQ multiplex PCR; in TCRdb, only in-frame clones are kept and a portion is missing. V, J and clone size were drawn from that table, and D and trimming were deduced from the DNA. The repertoire holds 200,000 to 300,000 clones, with almost 85% as singletons. This rearrangement joins TRBV3-1 (or the pseudogene TRBV3-2) to TRBJ2-1, with TRBD2 matching 10 bases. The sequence was obtained from a woman of 80 years or more with acute or convalescent COVID-19. Sequenced: peripheral blood. The CDR3: CASSRLTNSGGPNNEQFF. In nucleotides, the CDR3 is TGTGCCAGCAGTCGATTAACAAATAGCGGGGGGCCAAACAATGAGCAGTTCTTC.